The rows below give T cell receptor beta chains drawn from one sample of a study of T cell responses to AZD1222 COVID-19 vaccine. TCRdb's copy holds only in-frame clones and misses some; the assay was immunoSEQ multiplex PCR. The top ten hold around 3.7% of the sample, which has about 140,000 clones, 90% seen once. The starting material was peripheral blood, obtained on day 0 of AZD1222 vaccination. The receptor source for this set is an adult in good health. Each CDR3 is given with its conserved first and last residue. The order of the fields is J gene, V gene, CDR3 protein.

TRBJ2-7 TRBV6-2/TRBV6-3 CASSDQQGAPYEQYF
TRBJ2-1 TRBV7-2 CASRRDSNEQFF
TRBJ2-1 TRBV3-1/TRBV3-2 CASSQSPRGHEQFF
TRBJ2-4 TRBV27 CASLRDKNLDIQYF
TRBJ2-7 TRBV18 CASSGSSYEQYF
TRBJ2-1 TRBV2 CATTGGARTGNEQFF
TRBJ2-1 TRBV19 CASSRAGQTYNEQFF
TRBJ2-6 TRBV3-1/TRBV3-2 CASSQAGTGPGANVLTF
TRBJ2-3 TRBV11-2 CASSKGQGSTDTQYF
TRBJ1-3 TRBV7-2 CASSLERGGWGNTIYF
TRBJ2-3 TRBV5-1 CASSLWGVTDTQYF
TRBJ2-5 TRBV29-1 CSPGNGETQYF
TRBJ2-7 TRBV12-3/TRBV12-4 CASRLAGVYEQYF
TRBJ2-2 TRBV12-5 CASGLDQLAGYGTGELFF
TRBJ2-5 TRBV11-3 CASSFGWAQETQYF
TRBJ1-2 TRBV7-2 CASSLAPTENYGYTF
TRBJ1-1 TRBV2 CASSDLFF
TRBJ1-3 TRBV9 CASSVEGRGPAGLPRNTIYF
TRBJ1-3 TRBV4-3 CASSRDLLDRVGGNTIYF
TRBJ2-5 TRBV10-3 CAISDLETQYF
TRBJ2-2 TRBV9 CASSVAVSREGVSGFTGELFF
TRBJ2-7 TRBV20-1 CSASPLAGVLREQYF
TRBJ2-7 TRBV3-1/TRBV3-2 CASSQVASGGYEQYF
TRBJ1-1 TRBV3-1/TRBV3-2 CASRWGAGTEAFF
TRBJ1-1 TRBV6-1 CASSEKGGGVRRAEAFF
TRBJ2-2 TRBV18 CASSLQGARTTGELFF
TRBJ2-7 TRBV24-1 CATSDLWGSEQYF
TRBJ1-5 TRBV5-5 CASSLGGASNQPQHF
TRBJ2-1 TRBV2 CASRPGQYNEQFF
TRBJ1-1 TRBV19 CASSIERQGEAFF
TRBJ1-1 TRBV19 CASSIGQGRNTEAFF